Below are 8 T cell receptor beta chains sequenced from a single sample in a study of cytomegalovirus exposure and HLA in healthy donors. Primers for the PCR totalled 60 Vbeta and 13 Jbeta. Repertoires were generated with immunoSEQ multiplex PCR, while TCRdb's copy carries only in-frame clones and drops some. The sample carries roughly 98,000 clones, roughly 81% recorded once. Sample: PBMCs. All receptors come from a man aged 40-50 years in good health and CMV-seronegative.

This chain links TRBV9 with TRBJ2-5, with D possibly being TRBD2 (5 bases). Germline V gene lookup returns CDR1 SGDLS and CDR2 YYNGEE. There are 13 residues in the CDR3. Trimming pared 1 base from V and 3 bases from J, leaving 7 bases between. The CDR3 loop is CASSVRLKETQYF. The CDR3, as DNA: TGTGCCAGCAGCGTAAGACTAAAAGAGACCCAGTACTTC. The whole variable domain, remainder taken from reference TRBV9 and TRBJ2-5, is DSGVTQTPKHLITATGQRVTLRCSPRSGDLSVYWYQQSLDQGLQFLIQYYNGEERAKGNILERFSAQQFPDLHSELNLSSLELGDSALYFCASSVRLKETQYFGPGTRLLVL.

This rearrangement joins TRBV10-3 to TRBJ2-7; no firm D call. V dropped 3 bases and J dropped 3 bases, with 18 bases sitting between them. The CDR3 sequence is 16 residues long. The V gene's germline CDR1 is ENHRY and CDR2 SYGVKD. The CDR3 loop is CAISENPRQANYEQYF. CDR3 coding DNA: TGTGCCATCAGTGAAAATCCGCGACAAGCAAACTACGAGCAGTACTTC.

This clone was observed a handful of times. The chain recombines TRBV28 with TRBJ1-5; D is uncertain. V shed 7 bases and J shed 3 bases, with 16 bases lying between them. Per the germline V gene, CDR1 is MDHEN and CDR2 is SYDVKM. This CDR3 has 15 residues. The CDR3 sequence: CASTLHGGPNQPQHF. The CDR3 nucleotides read TGTGCCAGCACCCTCCACGGCGGGCCCAATCAGCCCCAGCATTTT.

This clone was detected a few times. The rearrangement links TRBV5-1 to TRBJ2-3; D not resolved. CDR3 length equals 13 residues. Looked up from germline, CDR1 is SGHRS and CDR2 is YFSETQ. The ends were cut back, 3 bases at V and 0 bases at J, with 5 bases in the middle. CDR3 bases: TGCGCCAGCAGCTCGGGTAGCACAGATACGCAGTATTTT. Translation gives CASSSGSTDTQYF.

As DNA, the CDR3 is TGTGCCAGCAGCTTAGCGCAGAATCAGCCCCAGCATTTT. Encoded protein: CASSLAQNQPQHF. The gene calls are TRBV7-6 and TRBJ1-5; D gene uncertain. The CDR3 is made up of 13 amino acids. Trimming removed 0 bases from V and 4 bases from J, with 4 bases in between. Germline-derived CDR1 and CDR2 are SGHVS and FNYEAQ.

This chain links TRBV7-8 with TRBJ2-7, with D uncertain. The CDR3 consists of 16 residues. In germline, CDR1 is SGHVS, CDR2 FQNEAQ. V dropped 4 bases and J dropped 0 bases, with 16 bases sitting between them. Here the CDR3 reads CASSSKAKRSSYEQYF. The CDR3 DNA is TGTGCCAGCAGCTCTAAAGCCAAAAGGAGCTCCTACGAGCAGTACTTC. Filled out from reference TRBV7-8 and TRBJ2-7, the complete variable domain reads GAGVSQSPRYKVAKRGQDVALRCDPISGHVSLFWYQQALGQGPEFLTYFQNEAQLDKSGLPSDRFFAERPEGSVSTLKIQRTQQEDSAVYLCASSSKAKRSSYEQYFGPGTRLTVT.

The chain employs TRBV29-1 and TRBJ2-1; the match to TRBD1 covers 10 bases. The CDR3 covers 15 residues. Trimming cost V 3 bases and J 3 bases; bases outside gene matches: 5. From germline, CDR1 is SQVTM and CDR2 ANQGSEA. Here the CDR3 reads CSVEWRDRGYNEQFF. CDR3 DNA sequence: TGCAGCGTTGAGTGGCGGGACAGGGGCTACAATGAGCAGTTCTTC.

This clone occurred once. The sample contains more than one DNA sequence encoding this CDR3. The rearrangement uses TRBV28 and TRBJ1-5; D is unclear. Per germline, CDR1 MDHEN and CDR2 SYDVKM. V lost 2 bases and J 6 bases, leaving 5 bases between the germline ends. The CDR3 is 12 amino acids. CDR3 protein: CASSLGGQPQHF. DNA of the CDR3: TGTGCCAGCAGTTTAGGAGGTCAGCCCCAGCATTTT.